Shown below are 13 T cell receptor beta chains from a single sample sequenced in a study of OX40 agonist ivuxolimab in advanced cancers. Repertoires were generated with immunoSEQ multiplex PCR, while TCRdb's copy carries only in-frame clones and drops some. This table holds tens of thousands of clones, roughly 90% found once. The source material was CD4+ or CD8+ T cells sorted from blood, sampled in a trial of the OX40 agonist ivuxolimab. The receptor set was obtained from an adult with an advanced solid tumor such as melanoma, head and neck, liver or kidney cancer.

The chain couples TRBV2 to TRBJ2-2; 9 bases map to TRBD2. V lost 6 bases, J lost 6 bases, and 8 bases stayed unmatched. Germline loops: CDR1 SNHLY, CDR2 FYNNEI. The CDR3 runs to 15 residues. CDR3 DNA sequence: TGTGCCAGCAGCAAAAGCGGGGGGCCGGCCGGGGAGCTGTTTTTT. Translated, it gives CASSKSGGPAGELFF.

V is TRBV10-3 and J is TRBJ2-3; a weak D match, TRBD2 (6 bases). Germline lookup yields CDR1 ENHRY and CDR2 SYGVKD. The CDR3 totals 12 residues. Trimming shortened V by 2 bases and J by 14 bases, and 14 bases separated the two germline ends. For the CDR3, the DNA is TGTGCCATCAGTGAGCAGACTAGTTTCCCGTATTTT. It is translated as CAISEQTSFPYF.

The chain recombines TRBV7-8 with TRBJ2-5; the match to TRBD1 covers 11 bases. Trimming took 3 bases from V and 5 from J; bases not matched to a gene: 2. CDR1 and CDR2 from the germline V gene are SGHVS and FQNEAQ. The CDR3 is 14 residues long. The CDR3 is CASSFRDRGETQYF. DNA for the CDR3: TGTGCCAGCAGCTTTCGGGACAGGGGGGAGACCCAGTACTTC.

This rearrangement joins TRBV12-2 to TRBJ1-1. TRBV12-2 constitutes a pseudogene. There are 11 residues in the CDR3. The CDR3 loop reads CASRPRTEAFF. CDR3 nucleotides: TGTGCAAGTCGCCCGCGAACTGAAGCTTTCTTT.

The J gene is TRBJ2-3, the V gene TRBV7-2; D uncertain. The germline V gene has CDR1 SGHTA and CDR2 FQGNSA. CDR3 length: 11 residues. Trimming pared 3 bases from V and 4 bases from J, leaving 2 bases between. The CDR3 DNA is TGTGCCAGCAGCTTTGCAGATACGCAGTATTTT. The encoded protein is CASSFADTQYF.

The rearrangement uses TRBV5-1 and TRBJ2-3; D call uncertain. This CDR3 contains 14 residues. V shed 4 bases and J shed 6 bases, with 15 bases lying between them. Per germline, CDR1 SGHRS and CDR2 YFSETQ. The CDR3 region is CASSRTPRADTQYF. In DNA, the CDR3 is TGCGCCAGCAGCAGAACCCCCAGAGCGGATACGCAGTATTTT.

This chain joins TRBV4-3 and TRBJ2-7; 10 bases agree with TRBD1. This CDR3 is 17 amino acids long. The trim removed 0 bases at V and 1 base at J, leaving 6 bases unmatched. The germline V gene encodes CDR1 LGHNA and CDR2 YSLEER. The CDR3 here is CASSQDVDRGLSYEQYF. CDR3 sequence (DNA): TGCGCCAGCAGCCAAGATGTTGACAGGGGGCTATCCTACGAGCAGTACTTC.

The chain carries TRBV5-1 and TRBJ1-6, with D possibly being TRBD1 (5 bases). CDR1 is SGHRS and CDR2 is YFSETQ in the germline V gene. V dropped 2 bases and J dropped 4 bases, with 7 bases sitting between them. The CDR3 has 14 residues. Written as DNA, the CDR3 is TGCGCCAGCAGCTTAGGGGATTATAATTCACCCCTCCACTTT. Residues: CASSLGDYNSPLHF.

This chain joins TRBV5-1 and TRBJ2-1, with D possibly TRBD1 on 6 matching bases. The CDR3 has 15 amino acids. Germline lookup yields CDR1 SGHRS and CDR2 YFSETQ. Trimming removed 4 bases from V and 0 bases from J, with 11 bases in between. This chain's CDR3 is CASSPQGSSYNEQFF. In nucleotides, the CDR3 is TGCGCCAGCAGCCCCCAGGGGAGCTCCTACAATGAGCAGTTCTTC.

The rearrangement joins TRBV9 to TRBJ2-2, with 8 bases identical to TRBD2. CDR1 is SGDLS and CDR2 is YYNGEE in the germline V gene. The CDR3 runs 17 residues. Germline trimming cut 0 bases from V and 4 bases from J; bases unmatched to any gene: 8. CDR3: CASSVDAAGGLTGELFF. The CDR3 region has the DNA TGTGCCAGCAGCGTAGATGCGGCGGGGGGACTCACCGGGGAGCTGTTTTTT.

The chain couples TRBV6-5 to TRBJ2-1; D is unresolved. This CDR3 spans 15 amino acids. V was pared by 0 bases and J by 5 bases, with 11 bases between. Germline assignment: CDR1 MNHEY and CDR2 SVGAGI. The CDR3 coding sequence is TGTGCCAGCAGTTACTCGAGGCTAGGCAACAATGAGCAGTTCTTC. Protein product: CASSYSRLGNNEQFF.

This clone was detected once. The chain is built from TRBV6-1 and TRBJ1-5; no clear D. Trimming left V 7 bases short and J 4 bases short, with 5 bases between. Germline-derived CDR1 and CDR2 are MNHNS and SASEGT. The CDR3 totals 11 residues. This CDR3 is CASMQNQPQHF. CDR3 DNA: TGTGCCAGCATGCAAAATCAGCCCCAGCATTTT.

This chain joins TRBV15 and TRBJ2-5; TRBD2 aligns across 10 bases. The V gene end was trimmed by 3 bases and the J gene end by 5 bases; junction bases not matched to a gene: 15. Germline-derived CDR1 and CDR2 are LNHNV and YYDKDF (reference sequence). The CDR3 loop spans 18 amino acids. The CDR3 is CATSRGGLRTSGIETQYF. The CDR3 nucleotides are TGTGCCACCAGCAGGGGGGGACTAAGGACTAGCGGTATTGAGACCCAGTACTTC.